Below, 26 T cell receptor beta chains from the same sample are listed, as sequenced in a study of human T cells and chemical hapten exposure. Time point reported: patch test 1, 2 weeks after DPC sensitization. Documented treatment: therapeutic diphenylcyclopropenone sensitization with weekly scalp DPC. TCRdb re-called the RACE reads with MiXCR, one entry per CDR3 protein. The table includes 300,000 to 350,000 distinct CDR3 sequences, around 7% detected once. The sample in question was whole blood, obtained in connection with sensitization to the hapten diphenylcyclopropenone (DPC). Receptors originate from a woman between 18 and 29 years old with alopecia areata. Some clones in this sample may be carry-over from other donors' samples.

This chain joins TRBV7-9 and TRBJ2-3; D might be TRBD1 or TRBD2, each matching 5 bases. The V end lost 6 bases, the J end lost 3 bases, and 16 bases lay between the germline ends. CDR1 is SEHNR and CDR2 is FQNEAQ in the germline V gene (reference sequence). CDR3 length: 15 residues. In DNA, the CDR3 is TGTGCCAGCAGGGATATGGGGGTCAGTACAGATACGCAGTATTTT. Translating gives CASRDMGVSTDTQYF.

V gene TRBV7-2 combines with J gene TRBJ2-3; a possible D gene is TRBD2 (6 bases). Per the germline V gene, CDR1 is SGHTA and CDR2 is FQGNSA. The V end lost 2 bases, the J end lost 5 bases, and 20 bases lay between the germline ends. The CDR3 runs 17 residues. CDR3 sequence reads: CASSLIRAGNLGDTQYF. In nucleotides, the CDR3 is TGTGCCAGCAGCTTAATCAGGGCGGGGAACCTGGGAGATACGCAGTATTTT.

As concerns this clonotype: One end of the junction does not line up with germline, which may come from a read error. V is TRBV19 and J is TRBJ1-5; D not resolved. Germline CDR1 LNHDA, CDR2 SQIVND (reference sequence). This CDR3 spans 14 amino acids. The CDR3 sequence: CASCIERFNQPQHF. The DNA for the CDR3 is TGTGCCAGTTGTATCGAACGGTTTAATCAGCCCCAGCATTTT.

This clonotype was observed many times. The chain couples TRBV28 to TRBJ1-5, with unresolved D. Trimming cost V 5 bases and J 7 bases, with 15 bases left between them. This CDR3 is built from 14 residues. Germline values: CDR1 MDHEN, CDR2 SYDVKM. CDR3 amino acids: CASSHPGTVQPQHF. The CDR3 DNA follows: TGTGCCAGCAGTCATCCGGGAACCGTCCAGCCCCAGCATTTT.

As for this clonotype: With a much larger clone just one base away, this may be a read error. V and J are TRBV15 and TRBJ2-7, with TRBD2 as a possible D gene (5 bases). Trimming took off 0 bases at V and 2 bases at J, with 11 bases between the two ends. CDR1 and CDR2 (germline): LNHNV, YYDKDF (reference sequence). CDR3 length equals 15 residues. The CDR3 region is CATSREEGSTYEQYF. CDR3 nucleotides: TGTGCCACCAGCAGAGAAGAGGGTAGCACCTACGAGCAGTACTTC.

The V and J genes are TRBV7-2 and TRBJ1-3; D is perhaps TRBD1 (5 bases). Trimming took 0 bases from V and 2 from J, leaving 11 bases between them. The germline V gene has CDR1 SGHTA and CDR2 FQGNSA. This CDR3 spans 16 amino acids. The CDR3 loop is CASSLAGAGTGNTIYF. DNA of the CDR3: TGTGCCAGCAGCTTAGCGGGTGCAGGGACTGGAAACACCATATATTTT.

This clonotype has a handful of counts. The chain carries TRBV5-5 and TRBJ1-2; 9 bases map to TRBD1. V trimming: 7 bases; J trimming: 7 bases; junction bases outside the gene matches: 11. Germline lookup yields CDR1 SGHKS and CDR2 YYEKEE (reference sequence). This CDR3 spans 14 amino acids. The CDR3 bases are TGTGCCAGCCAACCGGGACAGGGAATCTTTGGCTACACCTTC. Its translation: CASQPGQGIFGYTF.

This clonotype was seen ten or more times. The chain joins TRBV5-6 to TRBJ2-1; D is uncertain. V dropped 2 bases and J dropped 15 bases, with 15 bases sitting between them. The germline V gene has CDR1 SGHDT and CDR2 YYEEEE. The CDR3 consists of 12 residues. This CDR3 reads CASSFMGISGFF. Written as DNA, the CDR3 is TGTGCCAGCAGCTTTATGGGTATAAGTGGGTTCTTC.

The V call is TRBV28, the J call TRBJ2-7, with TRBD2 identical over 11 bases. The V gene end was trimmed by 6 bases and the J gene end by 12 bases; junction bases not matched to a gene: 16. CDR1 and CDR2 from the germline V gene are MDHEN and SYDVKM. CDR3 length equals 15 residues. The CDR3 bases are TGTGCCAGCAGCCTACACTCGAATAGCGGGGGGGCTCGGTACTTC. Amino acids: CASSLHSNSGGARYF.

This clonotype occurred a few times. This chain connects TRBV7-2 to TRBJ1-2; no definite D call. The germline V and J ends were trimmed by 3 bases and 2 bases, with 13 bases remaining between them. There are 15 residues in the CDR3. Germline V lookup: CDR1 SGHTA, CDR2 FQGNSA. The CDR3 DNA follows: TGTGCCAGCAGCTTTTCCCTACTGCTCAACTATGGCTACACCTTC. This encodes CASSFSLLLNYGYTF.

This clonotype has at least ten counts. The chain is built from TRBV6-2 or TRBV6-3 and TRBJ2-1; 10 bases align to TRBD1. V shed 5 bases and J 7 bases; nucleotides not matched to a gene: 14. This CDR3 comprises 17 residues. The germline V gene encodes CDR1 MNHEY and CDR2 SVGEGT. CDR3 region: CASSPGTGAGEGNEQFF. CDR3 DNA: TGTGCCAGCAGTCCCGGGACAGGGGCCGGTGAAGGTAATGAGCAGTTCTTC.

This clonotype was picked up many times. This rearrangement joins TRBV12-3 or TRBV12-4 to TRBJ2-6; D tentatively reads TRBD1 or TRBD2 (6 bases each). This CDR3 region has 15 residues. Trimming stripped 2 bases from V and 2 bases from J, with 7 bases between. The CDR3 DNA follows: TGTGCCAGCAGTTTAAGGGGGGCTGGGGCCAACGTCCTGACTTTC. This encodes CASSLRGAGANVLTF.

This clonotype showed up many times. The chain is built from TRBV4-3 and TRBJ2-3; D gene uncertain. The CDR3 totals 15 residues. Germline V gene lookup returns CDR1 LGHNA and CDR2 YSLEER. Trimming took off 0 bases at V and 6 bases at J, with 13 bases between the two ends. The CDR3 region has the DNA TGCGCCAGCAGCCAAGATGCCTCTGAACCCGATACGCAGTATTTT. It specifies CASSQDASEPDTQYF.

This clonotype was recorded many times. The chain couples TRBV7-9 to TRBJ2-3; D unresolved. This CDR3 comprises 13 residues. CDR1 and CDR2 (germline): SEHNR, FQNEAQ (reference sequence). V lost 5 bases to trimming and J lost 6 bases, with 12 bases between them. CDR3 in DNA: TGTGCCAGCAGCCCAAGAGAATCTGATACGCAGTATTTT. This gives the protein CASSPRESDTQYF.

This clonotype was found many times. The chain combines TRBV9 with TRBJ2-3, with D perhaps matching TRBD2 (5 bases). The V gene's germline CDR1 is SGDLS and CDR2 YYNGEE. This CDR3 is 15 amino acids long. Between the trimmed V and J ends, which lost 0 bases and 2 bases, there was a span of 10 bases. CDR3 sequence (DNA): TGTGCCAGCAGCGTAGGAGGGCGGTACACAGATACGCAGTATTTT. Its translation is CASSVGGRYTDTQYF.

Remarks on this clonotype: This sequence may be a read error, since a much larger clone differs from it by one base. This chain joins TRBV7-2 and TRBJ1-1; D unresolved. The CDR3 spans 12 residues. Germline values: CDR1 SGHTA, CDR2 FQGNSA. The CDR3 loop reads CASSLMGTEASF. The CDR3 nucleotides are TGTGCCAGCAGCTTAATGGGTACTGAAGCTTCCTTT.

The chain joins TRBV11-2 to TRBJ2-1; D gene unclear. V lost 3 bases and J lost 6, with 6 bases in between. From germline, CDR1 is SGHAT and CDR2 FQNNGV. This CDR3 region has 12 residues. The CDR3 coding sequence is TGTGCCAGCAGCTTGGACCTCAATGAGCAGTTCTTC. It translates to CASSLDLNEQFF. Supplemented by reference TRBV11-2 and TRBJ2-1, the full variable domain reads EAGVAQSPRYKIIEKRQSVAFWCNPISGHATLYWYQQILGQGPKLLIQFQNNGVVDDSQLPKDRFSAERLKGVDSTLKIQPAKLEDSAVYLCASSLDLNEQFFGPGTRLTVL.

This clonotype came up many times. The CDR3 loop is CASSFGLAPSTDTQYF. CDR3 nucleotide sequence: TGTGCCAGCAGCTTTGGACTAGCGCCCAGCACAGATACGCAGTATTTT. V usage is TRBV7-8 and J usage is TRBJ2-3; 9 bases map to TRBD2. Losses at the gene ends were 3 bases for V and 0 bases for J; bases not matched to a gene: 4. The CDR3 is 16 residues long. Per germline, CDR1 SGHVS and CDR2 FQNEAQ.

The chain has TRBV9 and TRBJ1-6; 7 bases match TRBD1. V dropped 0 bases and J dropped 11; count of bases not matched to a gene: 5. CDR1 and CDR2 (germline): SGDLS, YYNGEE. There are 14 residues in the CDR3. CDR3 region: CASSVEDRWTPLHF. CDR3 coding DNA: TGTGCCAGCAGCGTAGAGGACAGGTGGACACCCCTCCACTTT.

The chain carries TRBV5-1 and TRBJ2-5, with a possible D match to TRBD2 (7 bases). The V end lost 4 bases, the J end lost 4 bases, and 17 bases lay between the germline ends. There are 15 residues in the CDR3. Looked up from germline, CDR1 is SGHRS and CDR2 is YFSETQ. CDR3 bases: TGCGCCAGCAGCCCGGAGGGGGGGTACCCAGAGACCCAGTACTTC. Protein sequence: CASSPEGGYPETQYF.

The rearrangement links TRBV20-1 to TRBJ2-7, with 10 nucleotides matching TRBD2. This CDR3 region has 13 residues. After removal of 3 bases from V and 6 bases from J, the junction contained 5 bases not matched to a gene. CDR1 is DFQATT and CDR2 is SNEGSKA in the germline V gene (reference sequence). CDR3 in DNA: TGCAGTGCTAGGAGCCTAGCGGGGGTCGAGCAGTACTTC. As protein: CSARSLAGVEQYF.

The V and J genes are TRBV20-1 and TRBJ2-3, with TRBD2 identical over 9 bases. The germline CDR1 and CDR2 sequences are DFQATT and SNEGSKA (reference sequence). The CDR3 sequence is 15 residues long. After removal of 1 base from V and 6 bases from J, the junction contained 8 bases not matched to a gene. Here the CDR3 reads CSARGGGGARDTQYF. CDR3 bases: TGCAGTGCTAGAGGAGGCGGGGGGGCAAGGGATACGCAGTATTTT.

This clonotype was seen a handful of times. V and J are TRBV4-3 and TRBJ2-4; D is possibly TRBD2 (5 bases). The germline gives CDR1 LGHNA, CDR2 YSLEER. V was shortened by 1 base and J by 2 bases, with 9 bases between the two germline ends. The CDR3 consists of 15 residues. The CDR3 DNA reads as TGCGCCAGCAGCCAAGGTCGGGGTACCAAAAACATTCAGTACTTC. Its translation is CASSQGRGTKNIQYF.

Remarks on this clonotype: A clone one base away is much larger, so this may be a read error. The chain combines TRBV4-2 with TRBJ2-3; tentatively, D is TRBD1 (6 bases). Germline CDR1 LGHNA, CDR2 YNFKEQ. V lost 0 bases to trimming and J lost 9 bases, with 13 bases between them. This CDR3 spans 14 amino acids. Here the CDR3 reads CASSQEDGQITQYF. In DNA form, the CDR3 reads TGTGCCAGCAGCCAAGAGGACGGACAGATAACGCAGTATTTT.

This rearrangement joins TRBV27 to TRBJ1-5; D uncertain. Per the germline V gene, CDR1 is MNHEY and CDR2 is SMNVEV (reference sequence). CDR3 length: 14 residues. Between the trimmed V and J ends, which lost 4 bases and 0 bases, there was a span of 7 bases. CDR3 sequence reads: CASSSTTSNQPQHF. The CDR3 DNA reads TGTGCCAGCAGTTCAACGACTAGCAATCAGCCCCAGCATTTT.

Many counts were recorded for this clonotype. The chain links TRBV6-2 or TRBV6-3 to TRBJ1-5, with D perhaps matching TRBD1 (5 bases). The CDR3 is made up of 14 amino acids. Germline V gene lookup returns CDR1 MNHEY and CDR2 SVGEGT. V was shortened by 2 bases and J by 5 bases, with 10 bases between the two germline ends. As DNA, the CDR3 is TGTGCCAGCAGTTACGGGGGACTCGATCAGCCCCAGCATTTT. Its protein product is CASSYGGLDQPQHF.